This TCR beta chain appears in the sequencing data of a study of control samples from healthy donors and cancer patients. This clone was observed a single time. Profiled with immunoSEQ multiplex PCR; TCRdb holds only in-frame clones, not every one. The repertoire includes approximately 110,000 clones, about 89% of them detected once, and 6.5% to 9% sits in the top ten. The V gene's germline CDR1 is GTSNPN and CDR2 SVGIG (reference sequence). This CDR3 spans 12 amino acids. Trimming cost V 5 bases and J 2 bases; bases outside gene matches: 0. The receptor was isolated from a woman younger than 35 in good health. Sequenced material: blood. The chain carries TRBV30 and TRBJ1-5, with 7 nucleotides matching TRBD1. Here the CDR3 DNA reads TGTGCCTGGGGACAGGGCAATCAGCCCCAGCATTTT. Protein sequence: CAWGQGNQPQHF. Using reference TRBV30 and TRBJ1-5 for the parts outside the CDR3, the full variable domain is SQTIHQWPATLVQPVGSPLSLECTVEGTSNPNLYWYRQAAGRGLQLLFYSVGIGQISSEVPQNLSASRPQDRQFILSSKKLLLSDSGFYLCAWGQGNQPQHFGDGTRLSIL.